Sequencing of this TCR beta chain was carried out in a study of blood T cell repertoires in COVID-19. As for the study in general: The United States, Italy and Spain were the sources of the acute and convalescent COVID-19 samples.

V was shortened by 2 bases and J by 0 bases, with 8 bases between the two germline ends. The CDR3 spans 15 residues. The germline CDR1 and CDR2 sequences are GTSNPN and SVGIG (reference sequence). Participants spanned ages about 18 to 100 years and resided in fewer than 30 US areas. Cohort placement rested on clinical history that participants reported themselves. This table comes from immunoSEQ multiplex PCR, and its TCRdb copy is limited to in-frame clones, with some not included. The profile shows roughly 330,000 clones, roughly 88% of them singletons. This clonotype was sampled from a man aged 30-40 years who had recovered from COVID-19. V and J are TRBV30 and TRBJ1-6, with a weak D call TRBD1 (6 bases). Sequenced: PBMCs or T cells enriched from blood (not recorded which). CDR3 nucleotides: TGTGCCTGGAGTTCGGACAGCTCCTATAATTCACCCCTCCACTTT. This gives the protein CAWSSDSSYNSPLHF.